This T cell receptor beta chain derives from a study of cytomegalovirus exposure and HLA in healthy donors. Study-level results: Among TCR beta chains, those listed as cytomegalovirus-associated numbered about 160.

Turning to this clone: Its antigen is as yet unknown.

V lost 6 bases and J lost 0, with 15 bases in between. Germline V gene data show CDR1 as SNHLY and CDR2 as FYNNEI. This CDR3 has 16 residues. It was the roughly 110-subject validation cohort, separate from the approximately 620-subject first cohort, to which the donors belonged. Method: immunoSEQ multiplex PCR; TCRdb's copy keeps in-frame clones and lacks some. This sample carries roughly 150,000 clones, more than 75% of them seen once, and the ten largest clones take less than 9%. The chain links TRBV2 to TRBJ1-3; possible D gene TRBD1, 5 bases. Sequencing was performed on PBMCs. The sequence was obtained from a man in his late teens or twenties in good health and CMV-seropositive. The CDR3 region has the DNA TGTGCCAGCAGATCCATTAGGAGGGGCTCTGGAAACACCATATATTTT. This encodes CASRSIRRGSGNTIYF. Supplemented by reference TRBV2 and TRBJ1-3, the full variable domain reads EPEVTQTPSHQVTQMGQEVILRCVPISNHLYFYWYRQILGQKVEFLVSFYNNEISEKSEIFDDQFSVERPDGSNFTLKIRSTKLEDSAMYFCASRSIRRGSGNTIYFGEGSWLTVV.